This T cell receptor (beta chain) stems from a study of T cells in Graves' hyperthyroidism and ophthalmopathy. This clonotype was detected ten times or more. Amplification of TCR beta CDR3 regions used RNA as the template. A first-round RT-PCR of the TCR CDR3 used the HTBI primer set. TCRdb called the multiplex PCR reads again in MiXCR, with one record for every CDR3 protein. The sample has some 490,000 distinct CDR3 sequences, 15% to 20% seen once; the top ten hold about 29%. From germline, CDR1 is LGHDT and CDR2 YNNKEL (reference sequence). The CDR3 length is 12 residues. With 5 bases removed from V and 6 bases from J, the gap between germline ends came to 10 bases.

The chain couples TRBV3-1 to TRBJ1-2; D might be TRBD1 (6 bases). The source is a woman aged 25 to 39 with Graves' ophthalmopathy. Sequencing was done on a sample of blood. The CDR3 loop is CASSYRDHGYTF. CDR3 sequence (DNA): TGTGCCAGCAGCTACAGGGACCATGGCTACACCTTC.